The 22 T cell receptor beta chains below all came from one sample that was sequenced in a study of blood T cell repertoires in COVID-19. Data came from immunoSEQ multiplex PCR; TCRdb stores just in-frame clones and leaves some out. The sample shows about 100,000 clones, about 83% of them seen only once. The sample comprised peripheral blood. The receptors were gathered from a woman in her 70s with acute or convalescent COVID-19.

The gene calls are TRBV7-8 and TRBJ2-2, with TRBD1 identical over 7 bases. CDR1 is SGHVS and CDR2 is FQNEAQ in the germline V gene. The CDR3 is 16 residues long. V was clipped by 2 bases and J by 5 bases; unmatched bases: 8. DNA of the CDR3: TGTGCCAGCAGCTTATTAAACACACAGGGGACCGGGGAGCTGTTTTTT. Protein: CASSLLNTQGTGELFF.

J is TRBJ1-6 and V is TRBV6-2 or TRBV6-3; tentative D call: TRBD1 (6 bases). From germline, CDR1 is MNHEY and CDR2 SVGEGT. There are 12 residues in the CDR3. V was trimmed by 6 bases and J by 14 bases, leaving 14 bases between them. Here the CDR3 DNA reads TGTGCCAGCAGCCCTACAGGGTCATCCCTCCACTTT. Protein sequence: CASSPTGSSLHF.

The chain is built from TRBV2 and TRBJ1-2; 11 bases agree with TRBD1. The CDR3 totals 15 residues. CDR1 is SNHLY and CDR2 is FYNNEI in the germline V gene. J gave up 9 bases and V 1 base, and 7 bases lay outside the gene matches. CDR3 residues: CASSEVVGQGASYTF. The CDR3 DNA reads TGTGCCAGCAGTGAAGTAGTTGGACAGGGGGCTAGCTACACCTTC.

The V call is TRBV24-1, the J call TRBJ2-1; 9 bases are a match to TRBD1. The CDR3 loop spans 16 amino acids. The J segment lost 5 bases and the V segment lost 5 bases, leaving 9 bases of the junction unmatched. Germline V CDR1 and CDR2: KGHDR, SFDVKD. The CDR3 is CATSVRTGVRHNEQFF. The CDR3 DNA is TGTGCCACCAGTGTCCGGACAGGGGTTAGGCACAATGAGCAGTTCTTC.

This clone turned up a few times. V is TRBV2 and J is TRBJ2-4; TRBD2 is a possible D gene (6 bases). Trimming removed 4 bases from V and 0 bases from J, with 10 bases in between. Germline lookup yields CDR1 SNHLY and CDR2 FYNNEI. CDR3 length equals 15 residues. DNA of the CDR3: TGTGCCAGCAGTGGGACTACCTTAGCCAAAAACATTCAGTACTTC. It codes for CASSGTTLAKNIQYF.

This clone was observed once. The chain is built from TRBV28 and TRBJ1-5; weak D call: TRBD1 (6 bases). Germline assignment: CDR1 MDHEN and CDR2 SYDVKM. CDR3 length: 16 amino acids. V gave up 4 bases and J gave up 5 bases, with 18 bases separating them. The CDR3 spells CASSSPYQGNHQPQHF. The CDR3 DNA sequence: TGTGCCAGCAGTTCCCCGTACCAGGGGAATCATCAGCCCCAGCATTTT.

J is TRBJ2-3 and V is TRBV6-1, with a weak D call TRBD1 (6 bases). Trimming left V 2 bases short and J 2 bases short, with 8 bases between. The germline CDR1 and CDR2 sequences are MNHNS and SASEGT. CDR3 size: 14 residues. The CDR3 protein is CASSEPGATDTQYF. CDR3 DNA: TGTGCCAGCAGTGAACCAGGGGCCACAGATACGCAGTATTTT.

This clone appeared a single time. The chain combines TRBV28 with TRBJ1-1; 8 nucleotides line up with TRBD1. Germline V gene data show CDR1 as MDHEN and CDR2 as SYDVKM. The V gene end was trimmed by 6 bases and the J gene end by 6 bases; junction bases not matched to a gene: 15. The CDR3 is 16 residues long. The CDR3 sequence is CASSSPADRGGAEAFF. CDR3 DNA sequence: TGTGCCAGCAGCTCTCCGGCCGACAGGGGAGGAGCTGAAGCTTTCTTT.

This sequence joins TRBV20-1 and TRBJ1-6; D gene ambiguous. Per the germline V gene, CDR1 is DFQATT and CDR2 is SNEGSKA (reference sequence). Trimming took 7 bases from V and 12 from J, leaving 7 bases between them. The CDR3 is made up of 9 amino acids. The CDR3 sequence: CSGPIPLHF. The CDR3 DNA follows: TGCAGTGGGCCCATACCCCTCCACTTT.

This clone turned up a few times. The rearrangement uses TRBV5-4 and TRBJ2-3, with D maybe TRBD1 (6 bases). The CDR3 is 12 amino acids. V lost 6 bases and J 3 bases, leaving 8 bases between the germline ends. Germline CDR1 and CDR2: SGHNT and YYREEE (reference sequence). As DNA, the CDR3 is TGTGCCAGCAACCAGGGGACAGATACGCAGTATTTT. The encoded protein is CASNQGTDTQYF.

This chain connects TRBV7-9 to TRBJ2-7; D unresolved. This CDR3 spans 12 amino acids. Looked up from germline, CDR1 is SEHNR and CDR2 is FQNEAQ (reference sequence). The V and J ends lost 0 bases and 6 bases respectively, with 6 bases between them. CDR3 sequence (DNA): TGTGCCAGCAGCTTAGCTGAGATCGAGCAGTACTTC. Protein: CASSLAEIEQYF.

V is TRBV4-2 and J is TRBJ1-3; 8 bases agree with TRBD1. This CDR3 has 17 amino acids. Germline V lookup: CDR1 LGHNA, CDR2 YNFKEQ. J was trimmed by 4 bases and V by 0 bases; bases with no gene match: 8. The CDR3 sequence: CASSQDVGRGPGNTIYF. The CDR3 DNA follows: TGTGCCAGCAGCCAAGATGTAGGCAGGGGGCCAGGAAACACCATATATTTT.

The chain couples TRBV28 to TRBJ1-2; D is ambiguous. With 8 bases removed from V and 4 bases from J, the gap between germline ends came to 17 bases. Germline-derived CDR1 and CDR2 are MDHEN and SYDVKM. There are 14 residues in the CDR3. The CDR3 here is CASRPTAALYGYTF. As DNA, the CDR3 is TGTGCCAGCCGTCCAACAGCGGCACTCTATGGCTACACCTTC.

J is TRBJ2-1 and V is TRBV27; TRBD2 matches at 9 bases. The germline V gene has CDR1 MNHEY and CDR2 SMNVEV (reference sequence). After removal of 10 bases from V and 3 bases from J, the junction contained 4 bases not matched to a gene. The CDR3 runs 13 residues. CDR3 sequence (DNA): TGTGCCATCAGCGGGGGGATCTACAATGAGCAGTTCTTC. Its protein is CAISGGIYNEQFF.

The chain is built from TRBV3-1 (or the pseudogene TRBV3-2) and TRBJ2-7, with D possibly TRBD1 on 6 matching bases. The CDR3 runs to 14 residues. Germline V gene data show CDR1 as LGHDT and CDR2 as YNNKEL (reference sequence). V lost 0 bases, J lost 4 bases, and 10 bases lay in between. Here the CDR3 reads CASSQESGEYEQYF. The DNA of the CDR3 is TGTGCCAGCAGCCAAGAGTCAGGGGAATACGAGCAGTACTTC.

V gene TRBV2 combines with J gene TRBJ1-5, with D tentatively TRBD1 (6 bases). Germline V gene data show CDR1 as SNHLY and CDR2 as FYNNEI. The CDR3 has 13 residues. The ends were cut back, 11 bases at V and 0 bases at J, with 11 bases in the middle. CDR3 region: CASNRDSNQPQHF. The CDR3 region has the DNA TGTGCCTCAAACAGGGATAGCAATCAGCCCCAGCATTTT.

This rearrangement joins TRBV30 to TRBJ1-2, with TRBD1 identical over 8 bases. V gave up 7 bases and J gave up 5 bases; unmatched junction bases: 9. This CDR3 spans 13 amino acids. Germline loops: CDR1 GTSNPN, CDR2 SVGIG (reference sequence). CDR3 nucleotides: TGTGCCTCGCAGGACAGGGTCTGGTATGGCTACACCTTC. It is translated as CASQDRVWYGYTF. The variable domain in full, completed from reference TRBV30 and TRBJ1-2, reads SQTIHQWPATLVQPVGSPLSLECTVEGTSNPNLYWYRQAAGRGLQLLFYSVGIGQISSEVPQNLSASRPQDRQFILSSKKLLLSDSGFYLCASQDRVWYGYTFGSGTRLTVV.

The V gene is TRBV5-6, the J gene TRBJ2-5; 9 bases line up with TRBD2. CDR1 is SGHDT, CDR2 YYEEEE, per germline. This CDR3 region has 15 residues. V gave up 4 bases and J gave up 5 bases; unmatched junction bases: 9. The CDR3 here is CASSQTAGGEETQYF. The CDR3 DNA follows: TGTGCCAGCAGCCAGACAGCGGGGGGAGAGGAGACCCAGTACTTC.

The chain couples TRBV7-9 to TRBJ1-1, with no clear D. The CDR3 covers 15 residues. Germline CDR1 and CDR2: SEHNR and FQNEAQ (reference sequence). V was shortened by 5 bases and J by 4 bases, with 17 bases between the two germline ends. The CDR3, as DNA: TGTGCCAGCAGCCTCGCCCTAGGCGGGATCACTGAAGCTTTCTTT. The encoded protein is CASSLALGGITEAFF.

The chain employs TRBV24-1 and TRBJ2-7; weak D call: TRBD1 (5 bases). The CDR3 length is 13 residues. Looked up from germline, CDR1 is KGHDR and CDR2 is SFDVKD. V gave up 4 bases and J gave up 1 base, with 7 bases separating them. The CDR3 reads CATSDPGSYEQYF. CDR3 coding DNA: TGTGCCACCAGTGACCCAGGGTCCTACGAGCAGTACTTC.

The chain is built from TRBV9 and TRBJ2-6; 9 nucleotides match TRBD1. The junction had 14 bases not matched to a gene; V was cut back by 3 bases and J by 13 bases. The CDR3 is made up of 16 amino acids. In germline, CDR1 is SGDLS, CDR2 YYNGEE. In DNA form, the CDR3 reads TGTGCCAGCAGCGCCGGGGGCGGGACAGGGAGTGAAGTCCTGACTTTC. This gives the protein CASSAGGGTGSEVLTF.

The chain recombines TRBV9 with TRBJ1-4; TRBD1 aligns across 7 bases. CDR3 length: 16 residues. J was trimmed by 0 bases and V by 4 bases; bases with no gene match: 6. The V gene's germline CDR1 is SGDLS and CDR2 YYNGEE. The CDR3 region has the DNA TGTGCCAGCAGCCCAGGGGGGTCGGCAACTAATGAAAAACTGTTTTTT. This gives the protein CASSPGGSATNEKLFF.